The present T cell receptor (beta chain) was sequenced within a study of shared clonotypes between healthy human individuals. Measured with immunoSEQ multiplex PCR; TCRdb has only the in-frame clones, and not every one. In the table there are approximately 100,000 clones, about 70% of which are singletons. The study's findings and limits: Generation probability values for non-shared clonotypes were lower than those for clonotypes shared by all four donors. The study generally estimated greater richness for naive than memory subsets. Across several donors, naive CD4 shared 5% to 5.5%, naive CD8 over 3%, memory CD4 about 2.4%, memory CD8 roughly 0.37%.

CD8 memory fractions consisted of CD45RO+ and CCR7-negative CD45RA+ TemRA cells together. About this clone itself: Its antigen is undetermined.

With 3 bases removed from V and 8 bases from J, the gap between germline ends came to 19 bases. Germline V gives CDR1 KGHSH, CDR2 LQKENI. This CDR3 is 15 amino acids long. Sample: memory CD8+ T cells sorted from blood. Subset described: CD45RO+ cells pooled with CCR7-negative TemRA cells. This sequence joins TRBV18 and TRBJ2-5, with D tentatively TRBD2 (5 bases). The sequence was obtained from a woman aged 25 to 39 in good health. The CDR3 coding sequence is TGTGCCAGCTCACCCGACCAGCTAGAGGGTATTACCCAGTACTTC. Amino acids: CASSPDQLEGITQYF.